The 11 T cell receptor beta chains below all came from one sample that was sequenced in a study of blood T cells in healthy people across ages. Together with a sample-barcoded 5' primer, a J-beta primer mix was included in a second PCR lasting about 7 to 11 cycles. TCRdb analysed the 5' RACE reads with MiXCR anew, one entry per CDR3 protein. The sample records some 780,000 distinct CDR3 sequences, 45% to 70% being singletons. Input material: blood. Receptors were obtained from a man between 40 and 49 years old in good health.

This clonotype was seen more than once but under ten times. The rearrangement uses TRBV28 and TRBJ2-7; no clear D. Germline values: CDR1 MDHEN, CDR2 SYDVKM. Trimming took 3 bases from V and 4 from J, leaving 13 bases between them. CDR3 length: 14 amino acids. CDR3 coding DNA: TGTGCCAGCAGTTTGCGGCAGACCCATTACGAGCAGTACTTC. It yields the protein CASSLRQTHYEQYF.

The V and J genes are TRBV27 and TRBJ2-6, with TRBD2 as a possible D gene (5 bases). This CDR3 is built from 18 residues. Per germline, CDR1 MNHEY and CDR2 SMNVEV (reference sequence). The V and J ends lost 0 bases and 4 bases respectively, with 16 bases between them. In DNA, the CDR3 is TGTGCCAGCAGTTTATCTGGTGCTAGCTCCCCCGGGGCCAACGTCCTGACTTTC. This codes for CASSLSGASSPGANVLTF. Looking up the rest from reference TRBV27 and TRBJ2-6 gives the full variable domain: EAQVTQNPRYLITVTGKKLTVTCSQNMNHEYMSWYRQDPGLGLRQIYYSMNVEVTDKGDVPEGYKVSRKEKRNFPLILESPSPNQTSLYFCASSLSGASSPGANVLTFGAGSRLTVL.

Comment on this clonotype: Mismatch with germline at one junction end may stem from a read error. The chain joins TRBV7-7 to TRBJ2-2; TRBD1 is a possible D gene (6 bases). Per the germline V gene, CDR1 is SSHAT and CDR2 is FNYEAQ (reference sequence). The CDR3 runs to 14 residues. In DNA, the CDR3 is TGTGCTAGCAGCCCGGTAGGACAGACCGGGGAGCTGTTTTTT. It specifies CASSPVGQTGELFF.

The chain employs TRBV6-6 and TRBJ1-1; a possible D gene is TRBD1 (6 bases). This CDR3 has 14 amino acids. V was cut by 6 bases and J by 2 bases, with 13 bases left in between. Germline CDR1 MNHNY, CDR2 SVGAGI (reference sequence). As DNA, the CDR3 is TGTGCCAGCAGATTGACACAGGGAAACACTGAAGCTTTCTTT. This sequence encodes CASRLTQGNTEAFF.

The rearrangement uses TRBV5-1 and TRBJ2-1; 8 positions match TRBD2. The germline CDR1 and CDR2 sequences are SGHRS and YFSETQ. V was pared by 4 bases and J by 5 bases, with 5 bases of the junction left unmatched. CDR3 length equals 14 residues. DNA of the CDR3: TGCGCCAGCAGCCCTAGCGGGTATAACAATGAGCAGTTCTTC. It encodes CASSPSGYNNEQFF.

This chain joins TRBV30 and TRBJ2-1; weak D call: TRBD2 (6 bases). V lost 3 bases and J lost 5, with 14 bases in between. Looked up from germline, CDR1 is GTSNPN and CDR2 is SVGIG (reference sequence). The CDR3 consists of 14 residues. DNA of the CDR3: TGTGCCTGGAGCAACGGAGGAGGGAACAATGAGCAGTTCTTC. It codes for CAWSNGGGNNEQFF.

This rearrangement joins TRBV6-2 or TRBV6-3 to TRBJ1-2; TRBD1 might be the D (5 bases). This CDR3 contains 15 residues. V was trimmed by 3 bases and J by 0 bases, leaving 11 bases between them. Germline V lookup: CDR1 MNHEY, CDR2 SVGEGT. The DNA of the CDR3 is TGTGCCAGCAGTTATGTGGGGCTTCCTAACTATGGCTACACCTTC. This encodes CASSYVGLPNYGYTF.

This clonotype was detected once. V gene TRBV6-2 or TRBV6-3 combines with J gene TRBJ2-1, with D possibly being TRBD1 or TRBD2 (5 bases each). CDR3 length: 15 amino acids. The ends were cut back, 4 bases at V and 13 bases at J, with 23 bases in the middle. The V gene's germline CDR1 is MNHEY and CDR2 SVGEGT. The CDR3 coding sequence is TGTGCCAGCAGTTCACCCCGGGACGTAAAAGAGACCCAGTTCTTC. As protein: CASSSPRDVKETQFF.

The chain recombines TRBV9 with TRBJ2-1, with D perhaps matching TRBD2 (6 bases). The germline CDR1 and CDR2 sequences are SGDLS and YYNGEE. This CDR3 contains 15 residues. Trimming shortened V by 3 bases and J by 2 bases, and 12 bases separated the two germline ends. CDR3 DNA: TGTGCCAGCAGCGGAACTCTAGCGCCCTACAATGAGCAGTTCTTC. This sequence encodes CASSGTLAPYNEQFF.

This rearrangement joins TRBV28 to TRBJ1-3; D may be TRBD1 (6 bases). The V end lost 4 bases, the J end lost 1 base, and 11 bases lay between the germline ends. The CDR3 sequence is 15 residues long. CDR1 MDHEN and CDR2 SYDVKM come from the germline V gene. CDR3 nucleotide sequence: TGTGCCAGCAGTTCCCTTAGGGGGTCTGGAAACACCATATATTTT. Translated: CASSSLRGSGNTIYF.

The rearrangement links TRBV3-1 to TRBJ2-1, with TRBD2 as a possible D gene (6 bases). This CDR3 comprises 14 residues. CDR1 is LGHDT and CDR2 is YNNKEL in the germline V gene (reference sequence). V dropped 2 bases and J dropped 14 bases, with 19 bases sitting between them. The CDR3 protein is CASSQTDALGEEFF. The CDR3 DNA sequence: TGTGCCAGCAGCCAAACGGACGCCTTGGGGGAGGAGTTCTTC.